The rows below give T cell receptor beta chains drawn from one sample of a study of metastatic and nonmetastatic thyroid tumors. Via MiXCR, TCRdb re-called the PCR reads. The table records tens of thousands of clones, more than 20% of them present only once. The source material was tumor tissue. These receptors all come from a male donor with papillary thyroid cancer or a benign thyroid nodule (not recorded which). Some clones in this sample may be carry-over from other donors' samples. CDR3s include the opening cysteine and the closing phenylalanine or tryptophan. The order of the fields is D gene, clone size, V gene, J gene, CDR3 protein, CDR3 DNA. A D gene is named only where the DNA matches it firmly. Size is stated for part of the rows, as once, few or many counts, or as a class when the clone is expanded.

>-|many|TRBV27|TRBJ1-5
CASSLPGGTGGNQPQHF
TGTGCCAGCAGTTTGCCCGGGGGAACCGGCGGCAATCAGCCCCAGCATTTT
>-|many|TRBV20-1|TRBJ1-2
CSVPDSWHHGYTF
TGCAGTGTTCCCGACAGCTGGCATCATGGCTACACCTTC
>-|-|TRBV20-1|TRBJ2-3
CSARPAGLTDTQYF
TGCAGTGCTAGGCCGGCAGGACTCACAGATACGCAGTATTTT
>-|large|TRBV12-3/TRBV12-4|TRBJ2-7
CASNSPEQGGEQYF
TGTGCCAGCAACTCGCCGGAGCAGGGCGGCGAGCAGTACTTC
>TRBD1|many|TRBV2|TRBJ2-7
CASSEDGQGTEQYF
TGTGCCAGCAGTGAAGACGGACAGGGCACCGAGCAGTACTTC
>-|many|TRBV6-1|TRBJ2-1
CASSATGNNNEQFF
TGTGCCAGCAGTGCAACAGGGAACAATAATGAGCAGTTCTTC
>-|many|TRBV19|TRBJ1-2
CASSIDLSYGYTF
TGTGCCAGTAGTATCGATCTGAGCTATGGCTACACCTTC
>-|many|TRBV12-3/TRBV12-4|TRBJ1-1
CASSLGAANTEAFF
TGTGCCAGCAGTTTGGGAGCCGCAAACACTGAAGCTTTCTTT
>-|-|TRBV18|TRBJ1-1
CASWAQSGGTEAFF
TGTGCCAGCTGGGCCCAGTCGGGGGGAACTGAAGCTTTCTTT
>-|-|TRBV7-2|TRBJ2-3
CASISRDRDTQYF
TGTGCCAGCATCTCCAGGGATAGAGATACGCAGTATTTT
>-|medium-sized|TRBV6-1|TRBJ1-2
CASIHQEGGNYGYTF
TGTGCCAGCATCCATCAGGAGGGAGGGAACTATGGCTACACCTTC
>-|many|TRBV6-1|TRBJ2-4
CASSNPENIQYF
TGTGCCAGCAGTAATCCCGAAAACATTCAGTACTTC
>-|many|TRBV13|TRBJ2-2
CASSTPRGAGPGELFF
TGTGCCAGCAGCACCCCTAGGGGGGCGGGCCCCGGGGAGCTGTTTTTT
>-|many|TRBV9|TRBJ1-1
CASSVAPGDSNTEAFF
TGTGCCAGCAGCGTAGCACCCGGGGATAGCAACACTGAAGCTTTCTTT
>-|few|TRBV6-5|TRBJ2-7
CASSYPKGVAAYEQYF
TGTGCCAGTAGTTACCCCAAGGGGGTGGCCGCCTACGAGCAGTACTTC
>-|-|TRBV6-4|TRBJ2-6
CASSDSSGADFLTF
TGTGCCAGCAGTGACAGCTCTGGGGCCGACTTCCTGACTTTC
>TRBD2|many|TRBV6-4|TRBJ2-1
CASSDLAGGDEQFF
TGTGCCAGCAGTGACTTAGCGGGAGGGGATGAGCAGTTCTTC
>-|-|TRBV28|TRBJ2-2
CYSSKAGTQNTGELFF
TGTTACAGCAGCAAAGCCGGGACACAAAACACCGGGGAGCTGTTTTTT
>-|-|TRBV6-2/TRBV6-3|TRBJ2-7
CASSAYFRGPPYEHYF
TGTGCCAGCAGCGCGTACTTCCGGGGCCCCCCCTACGAGCACTACTTC
>TRBD1|few|TRBV6-1|TRBJ2-7
CASSRDRGYEQYF
TGTGCCAGCAGTAGGGACAGGGGCTACGAGCAGTACTTC